This T cell receptor (beta chain) was sequenced in a study of CD8+CD57+ T cells in acquired aplastic anemia. TCR beta VDJ and CDR3 were profiled, and genomic DNA was the template. Each CDR3 protein is one row after TCRdb ran MiXCR on the reads. The sample has 150,000 or so distinct CDR3 sequences, roughly half seen once; the top ten hold 3.2%. An expansion of CD8+CD57+ cells by flow cytometry had been shown in patients chosen for sequencing. From germline, CDR1 is SGHVS and CDR2 FQNEAQ. The CDR3 is made up of 16 amino acids. V shed 1 base and J 1 base; nucleotides not matched to a gene: 1. The chain combines TRBV7-8 with TRBJ2-7; 13 positions match TRBD2. The clonotype originates from a human donor with aplastic anemia. Sequencing used sorted CD4+, CD8+, or CD8+CD57+ T cells (not recorded which) from PBMCs. The chain's CDR3 is CASSLGTSGGSYEQYF. CDR3 sequence (DNA): TGTGCCAGCAGCTTAGGGACTAGCGGGGGTTCCTACGAGCAGTACTTC. The variable domain in full, with the rest retrieved from reference TRBV7-8 and TRBJ2-7, is GAGVSQSPRYKVAKRGQDVALRCDPISGHVSLFWYQQALGQGPEFLTYFQNEAQLDKSGLPSDRFFAERPEGSVSTLKIQRTQQEDSAVYLCASSLGTSGGSYEQYFGPGTRLTVT.